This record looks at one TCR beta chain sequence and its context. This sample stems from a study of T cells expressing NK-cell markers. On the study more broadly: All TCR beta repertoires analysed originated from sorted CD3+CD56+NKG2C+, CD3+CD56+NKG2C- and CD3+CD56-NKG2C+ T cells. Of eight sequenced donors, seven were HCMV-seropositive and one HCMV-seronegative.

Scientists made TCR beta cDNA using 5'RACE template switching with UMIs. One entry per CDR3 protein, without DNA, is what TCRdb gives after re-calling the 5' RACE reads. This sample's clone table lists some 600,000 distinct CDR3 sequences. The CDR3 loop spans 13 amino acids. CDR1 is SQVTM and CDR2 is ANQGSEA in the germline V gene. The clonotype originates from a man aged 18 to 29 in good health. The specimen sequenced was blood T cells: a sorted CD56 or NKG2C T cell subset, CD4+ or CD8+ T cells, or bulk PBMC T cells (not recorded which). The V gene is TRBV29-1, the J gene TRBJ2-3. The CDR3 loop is CSGVAVATDTQYF.